A single sample is the source of the 8 T cell receptor beta chains below, sequenced in a study of blood T cell repertoires in COVID-19. TCRdb keeps only in-frame clones here, not all; method: immunoSEQ multiplex PCR. The data show fewer than 250,000 clones, with nearly 95% seen just once and more than 0.65% held by the top ten. Sequenced: peripheral blood. These receptors came from a man under 40 with COVID-19, enrolled during active disease.

The chain recombines TRBV18 with TRBJ2-1; 9 positions agree with TRBD2. In germline, CDR1 is KGHSH, CDR2 LQKENI. The CDR3 has 15 residues. V was pared by 3 bases and J by 5 bases, with 5 bases of the junction left unmatched. CDR3 protein: CASSPLSGGDNEQFF. CDR3 sequence (DNA): TGTGCCAGCTCACCTCTTAGCGGGGGAGACAATGAGCAGTTCTTC.

The chain uses TRBV19 and TRBJ1-1; a possible D gene is TRBD1 (5 bases). Germline CDR1 and CDR2: LNHDA and SQIVND (reference sequence). V was cut by 5 bases and J by 1 base, with 17 bases left in between. CDR3 length: 16 amino acids. The CDR3 is CASSARLQGGNTEAFF. Written as DNA, the CDR3 is TGTGCCAGTAGTGCGAGACTTCAGGGAGGGAACACTGAAGCTTTCTTT.

The CDR3 here is CASSVRAVRETQYF. The CDR3 DNA follows: TGCGCCAGCAGTGTTCGAGCCGTACGGGAGACCCAGTACTTC. The rearrangement uses TRBV10-2 and TRBJ2-5; D is unclear. Germline-derived CDR1 and CDR2 are WSHSY and SAAADI. Trimming removed 4 bases from V and 5 bases from J, with 14 bases in between. The CDR3 runs to 14 residues.

J is TRBJ1-2 and V is TRBV4-1; D possibly corresponds to TRBD1 (5 bases). The CDR3 runs to 14 residues. Germline assignment: CDR1 MGHRA and CDR2 YSYEKL. Trimming removed 4 bases from V and 4 bases from J, with 13 bases in between. This CDR3 is CASSLRQTLYGYTF. In nucleotides, the CDR3 is TGCGCCAGCAGCCTGAGACAGACCCTCTATGGCTACACCTTC.

CDR3 amino acids: CASRREGTGRPGELFF. CDR3 DNA: TGTGCCAGCAGGAGGGAGGGGACAGGGCGGCCCGGGGAGCTGTTTTTT. The chain joins TRBV27 to TRBJ2-2; the match to TRBD1 covers 9 bases. Germline assignment: CDR1 MNHEY and CDR2 SMNVEV (reference sequence). V shed 6 bases and J 6 bases; nucleotides not matched to a gene: 11. This CDR3 has 16 residues.

This clone was observed a single time. The genes are TRBV2 and TRBJ2-1, with 7 bases lining up with TRBD1. This CDR3 spans 14 amino acids. Germline CDR1 reads SNHLY; CDR2 reads FYNNEI. The trim removed 5 bases at V and 6 bases at J, leaving 7 bases unmatched. The chain's CDR3 is CASSTRTGVNEQFF. Here the CDR3 DNA reads TGTGCCAGCAGTACTCGGACAGGTGTCAATGAGCAGTTCTTC. Variable domain in full (rest from reference TRBV2 and TRBJ2-1): EPEVTQTPSHQVTQMGQEVILRCVPISNHLYFYWYRQILGQKVEFLVSFYNNEISEKSEIFDDQFSVERPDGSNFTLKIRSTKLEDSAMYFCASSTRTGVNEQFFGPGTRLTVL.

The J gene is TRBJ1-1, the V gene TRBV5-4; D is unclear. The CDR3 is 15 residues long. V lost 0 bases, J lost 4 bases, and 13 bases lay in between. Germline V gives CDR1 SGHNT, CDR2 YYREEE (reference sequence). The CDR3 bases are TGTGCCAGCAGCTTGGGGCTTCGGGCGGGCACTGAAGCTTTCTTT. The encoded protein is CASSLGLRAGTEAFF.

Only one count was recorded for this clone. The chain carries TRBV21-1 and TRBJ1-6; the table's D call, TRBD1, was not checked against the DNA. TRBV21-1 is shown as a pseudogene. The CDR3 has 16 residues. CDR3 loop: CASSKALTGEDSPLHF. Written as DNA, the CDR3 is TGTGCCAGCAGCAAAGCGCTAACAGGGGAGGATTCACCCCTCCACTTT.